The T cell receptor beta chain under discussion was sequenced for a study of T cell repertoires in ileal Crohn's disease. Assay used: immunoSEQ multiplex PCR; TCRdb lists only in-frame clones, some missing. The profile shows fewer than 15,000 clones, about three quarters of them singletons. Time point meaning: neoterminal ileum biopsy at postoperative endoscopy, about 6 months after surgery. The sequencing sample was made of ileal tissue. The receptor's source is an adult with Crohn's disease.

CDR3 in DNA: TGCGCCAGCAGCCGAGAATTTACAGGTGGGAACACTGAAGCTTTCTTT. This translates into CASSREFTGGNTEAFF. The chain recombines TRBV4-1 with TRBJ1-1, with D possibly being TRBD1 (5 bases). Germline-derived CDR1 and CDR2 are MGHRA and YSYEKL. V gave up 4 bases and J gave up 1 base, with 16 bases separating them. The length of the CDR3 is 16 residues.